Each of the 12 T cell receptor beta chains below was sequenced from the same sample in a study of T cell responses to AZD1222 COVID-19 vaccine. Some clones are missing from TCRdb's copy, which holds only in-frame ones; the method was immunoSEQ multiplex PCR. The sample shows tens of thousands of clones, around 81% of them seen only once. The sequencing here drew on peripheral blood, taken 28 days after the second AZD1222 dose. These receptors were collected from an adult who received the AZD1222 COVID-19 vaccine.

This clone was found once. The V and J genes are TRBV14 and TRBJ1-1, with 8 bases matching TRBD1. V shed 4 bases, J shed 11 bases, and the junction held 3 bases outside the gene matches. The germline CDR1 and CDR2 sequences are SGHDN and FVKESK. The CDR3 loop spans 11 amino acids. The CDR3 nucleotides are TGTGCCAGCAGCCGACAGGGGACGGCTTTCTTT. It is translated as CASSRQGTAFF.

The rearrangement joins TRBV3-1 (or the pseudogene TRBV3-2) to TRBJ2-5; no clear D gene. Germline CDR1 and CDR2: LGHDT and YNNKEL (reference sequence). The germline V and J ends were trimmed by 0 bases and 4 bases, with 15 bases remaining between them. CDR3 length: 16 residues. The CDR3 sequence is CASSQDLGPPGETQYF. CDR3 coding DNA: TGTGCCAGCAGCCAAGATCTTGGACCCCCGGGAGAGACCCAGTACTTC.

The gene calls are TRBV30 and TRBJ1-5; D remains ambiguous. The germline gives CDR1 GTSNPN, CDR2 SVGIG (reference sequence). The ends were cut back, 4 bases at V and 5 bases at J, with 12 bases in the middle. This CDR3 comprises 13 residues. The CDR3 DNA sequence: TGTGCCTGGAAGGAAGGGCACGATCAGCCCCAGCATTTT. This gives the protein CAWKEGHDQPQHF.

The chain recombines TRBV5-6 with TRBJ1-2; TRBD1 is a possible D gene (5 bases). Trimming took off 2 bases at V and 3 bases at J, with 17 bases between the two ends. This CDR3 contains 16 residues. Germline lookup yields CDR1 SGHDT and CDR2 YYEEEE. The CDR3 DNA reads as TGTGCCAGCAGCTTCCTCGGGGGGGAGGCAGACTATGGCTACACCTTC. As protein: CASSFLGGEADYGYTF.

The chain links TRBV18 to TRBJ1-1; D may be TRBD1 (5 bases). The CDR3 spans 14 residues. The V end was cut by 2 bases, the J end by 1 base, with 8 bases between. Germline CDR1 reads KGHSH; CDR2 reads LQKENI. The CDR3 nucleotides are TGTGCCAGCTCACCATTCGACAGGAACACTGAAGCTTTCTTT. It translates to CASSPFDRNTEAFF. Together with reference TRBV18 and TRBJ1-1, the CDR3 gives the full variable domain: NAGVMQNPRHLVRRRGQEARLRCSPMKGHSHVYWYRQLPEEGLKFMVYLQKENIIDESGMPKERFSAEFPKEGPSILRIQQVVRGDSAAYFCASSPFDRNTEAFFGQGTRLTVV.

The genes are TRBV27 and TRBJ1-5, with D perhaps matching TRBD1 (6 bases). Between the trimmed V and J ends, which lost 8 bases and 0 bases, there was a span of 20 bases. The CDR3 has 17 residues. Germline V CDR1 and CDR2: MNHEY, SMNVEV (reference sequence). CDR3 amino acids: CASRKGGRNYSNQPQHF. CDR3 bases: TGTGCCAGCCGCAAGGGGGGCAGAAACTATAGCAATCAGCCCCAGCATTTT.

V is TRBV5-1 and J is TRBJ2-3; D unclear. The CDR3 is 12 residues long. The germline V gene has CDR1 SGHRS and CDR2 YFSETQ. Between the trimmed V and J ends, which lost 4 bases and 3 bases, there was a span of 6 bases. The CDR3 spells CASSQETDTQYF. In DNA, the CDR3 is TGCGCCAGCAGCCAGGAGACAGATACGCAGTATTTT.

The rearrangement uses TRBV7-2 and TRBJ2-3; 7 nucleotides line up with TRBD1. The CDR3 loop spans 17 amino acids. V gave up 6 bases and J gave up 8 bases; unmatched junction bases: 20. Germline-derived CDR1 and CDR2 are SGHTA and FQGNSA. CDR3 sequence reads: CASSPPSTGSNLGTQYF. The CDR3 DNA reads TGTGCCAGCAGTCCTCCCTCGACAGGGTCGAATTTGGGTACGCAGTATTTT.

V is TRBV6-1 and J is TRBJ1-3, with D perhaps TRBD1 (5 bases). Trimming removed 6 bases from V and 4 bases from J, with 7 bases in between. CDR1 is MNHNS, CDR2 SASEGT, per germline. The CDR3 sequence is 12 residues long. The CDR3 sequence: CASRTEGNTIYF. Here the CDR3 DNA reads TGTGCCAGCAGGACAGAAGGAAACACCATATATTTT.

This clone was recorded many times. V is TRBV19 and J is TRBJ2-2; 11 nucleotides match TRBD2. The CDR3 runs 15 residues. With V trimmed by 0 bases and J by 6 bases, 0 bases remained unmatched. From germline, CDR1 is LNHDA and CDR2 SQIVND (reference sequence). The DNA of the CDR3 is TGTGCCAGTAGTATAGAACTAGCGGGAGCCGGGGAGCTGTTTTTT. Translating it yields CASSIELAGAGELFF. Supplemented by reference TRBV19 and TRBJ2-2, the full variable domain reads DGGITQSPKYLFRKEGQNVTLSCEQNLNHDAMYWYRQDPGQGLRLIYYSQIVNDFQKGDIAEGYSVSREKKESFPLTVTSAQKNPTAFYLCASSIELAGAGELFFGEGSRLTVL.

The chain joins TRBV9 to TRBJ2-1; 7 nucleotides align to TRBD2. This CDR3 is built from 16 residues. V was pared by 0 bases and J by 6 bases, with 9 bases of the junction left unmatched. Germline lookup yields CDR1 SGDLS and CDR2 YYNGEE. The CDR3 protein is CASSVAPSGELNEQFF. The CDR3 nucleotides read TGTGCCAGCAGCGTAGCCCCCAGCGGGGAGCTCAATGAGCAGTTCTTC.

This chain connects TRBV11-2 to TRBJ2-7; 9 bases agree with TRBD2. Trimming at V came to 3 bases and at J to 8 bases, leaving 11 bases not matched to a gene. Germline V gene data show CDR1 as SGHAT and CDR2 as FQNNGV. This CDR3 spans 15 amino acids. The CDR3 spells CASSLLRGGGLQQYF. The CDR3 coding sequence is TGTGCCAGCAGCTTGTTGCGGGGGGGAGGCCTTCAGCAGTACTTC.